This T cell receptor beta chain was identified in a study of graft-versus-host responses after intestinal transplantation listed by TCRdb under 2021. With respect to the entire study: The transplants that recipients received were multivisceral, liver-intestinal, or isolated intestinal. Every recipient was given anti-thymocyte globulin induction, then maintenance tacrolimus and steroids for about 3 years. Rather than going through the commercial service, samples from a few later patients were sequenced in-house on an Illumina MiSeq and processed with MiXCR. The cohort enrolled about two dozen intestinal transplant recipients, one of whom was a retransplant, and a few patients without pretransplant specimens were excluded. Bulk TCR-beta CDR3 sequencing was used to track graft-versus-host and host-versus-graft alloreactive T cell clones in the graft, circulation and bone marrow after intestinal transplantation. A peak of at least 4% donor T cells among recipient peripheral blood mononuclear cells was the definition used for donor T cell macrochimerism. Alloreactive clones were identified by sequencing pre-transplant mixed lymphocyte reaction products and comparing them with unstimulated pre-transplant donor and recipient T cells.

The paper as a whole reports these results and caveats: Peak levels of circulating GvH clones were associated with declines in HvG clones early after transplant. The relatively low number and heterogeneity of intestinal transplant patients limited the conclusions. In the allografts of patients with donor T cell macrochimerism, GvH to HvG T cell clonal ratios were high. GvH clones turned up in recipient bone marrow, with some appearing earlier in ileal mucosa or blood, a pattern consistent with an intestinal mucosal origin.

Sequences GTSNPN (CDR1) and SVGIG (CDR2) are obtained from the germline V gene (reference sequence). The V and J ends are trimmed by 5 bases and 0 bases, leaving 7 bases between them. The CDR3 numbers 13 residues from cysteine through phenylalanine. The DNA shown is the 39-base CDR3, in frame from base 1. Note on this clone: The target of this receptor is not known. Base-call qualities are not available, and no considerably larger clone is one nucleotide away.

In the first month after transplant, blood samples were collected up to 4 times, and after that at least monthly when available. The library came from the immunoSEQ multiplex PCR assay. For most patients, high-throughput TCR-beta CDR3 sequencing of genomic DNA was performed by Adaptive Biotechnologies. As for the authors' bioinformatics: TCR sequencing data were retrieved from Adaptive's ImmunoSEQ software for roughly 20 patients, whereas three other patients were processed with MiXCR and VDJtools. CDR3 nucleotide sequences shared between donor and recipient were removed because their origin could not be assigned. At least 2-fold expansion over unstimulated cells and a minimum CFSE-low frequency of 0.002% (template counts) or 0.001% (read counts) were required for clones to be classified as alloreactive. Clones were considered mappable if detected in sequenced pre-transplant spleen, lymph node, or MLR CFSE-low populations of the donor or recipient. Cumulative frequency of alloreactive clones was calculated as a percentage of all sequences weighted by copy number. TCRdb carries this immuneACCESS record with in-frame sequences only. Its versions omit some clonotypes, under half of them owing to an unresolved V gene in the studies checked, with the rest unexplained. The V and J calls and clone size come from that table; D and trimming were worked out from the DNA. A total of around 30,000 clones appear in this sample, just under 95% of them only once. Jointly, the top ten make up over 0.7% of the sample.

The chain is encoded by TRBV30 joined to TRBJ2-2; confidence is insufficient to name the D gene. The receptor was isolated from a human patient who received an intestinal transplant, so some T cells may come from the graft donor. This specimen consisted of PBMCs, obtained around 70 days after intestinal transplant. DNA sequence: TGTGCCTGGTCCCTAGCGAACACCGGGGAGCTGTTTTTT. This translates into CAWSLANTGELFF.